The 2 T cell receptor beta chains in this list originate from one sample, sequenced in a study of T cells after yellow fever vaccination. TCRdb called the 5' RACE reads again in MiXCR, with one record for every CDR3 protein. The top ten hold 18% of the sample, which has roughly 400,000 distinct CDR3 sequences, around 20% seen once. The sample in question was PBMCs, obtained before the yellow fever booster vaccination. These receptors came from a man aged 18 to 35 who received the YFV17D yellow fever vaccine.

This clonotype was seen a few times. This sequence joins TRBV20-1 and TRBJ2-1; 8 bases are shared with TRBD2. The germline V gene has CDR1 DFQATT and CDR2 SNEGSKA (reference sequence). With 3 bases clipped from V and 9 bases from J, the junction kept 4 bases outside the gene matches. The CDR3 has 12 residues. The CDR3 nucleotides read TGCAGTGCTAGCGGGGGGGCCACTGAGCAGTTCTTC. Translating it yields CSASGGATEQFF.

This clonotype was seen a few times. The rearrangement links TRBV9 to TRBJ2-1; TRBD2 agrees at 7 bases. Germline trimming cut 1 base from V and 4 bases from J; bases unmatched to any gene: 8. The germline V gene has CDR1 SGDLS and CDR2 YYNGEE. This CDR3 is built from 16 residues. DNA for the CDR3: TGTGCCAGCAGCGTATCTCCATGGGGGGGGTACAATGAGCAGTTCTTC. This translates into CASSVSPWGGYNEQFF.